These 31 T cell receptor beta chains share one sample of origin, sequenced in a study of cytomegalovirus exposure and HLA in healthy donors. The PCR ran on 60 Vbeta and 13 Jbeta primers. TCRdb's table, derived via immunoSEQ multiplex PCR, lists solely in-frame clones and lacks some. This table holds some 140,000 clones, about 64% found once. What was sequenced was PBMCs. Every receptor here comes from a woman in her thirties or forties in good health and CMV-seronegative.

J is TRBJ1-4 and V is TRBV7-9; TRBD1 agrees at 10 bases. Germline values: CDR1 SEHNR, CDR2 FQNEAQ (reference sequence). V shed 3 bases and J 10 bases; nucleotides not matched to a gene: 2. CDR3 size: 13 residues. The CDR3 sequence: CASSFRTGGKLFF. DNA for the CDR3: TGTGCCAGCAGCTTCAGGACAGGGGGAAAACTGTTTTTT.

The chain employs TRBV4-3 and TRBJ1-4; the D is unclear. Trimming shortened V by 0 bases and J by 10 bases, and 15 bases separated the two germline ends. Germline lookup yields CDR1 LGHNA and CDR2 YSLEER. This CDR3 is built from 15 residues. The CDR3 DNA follows: TGCGCCAGCAGCCAAGATTGGAGATCCGGAGGAAAACTGTTTTTT. Its translation: CASSQDWRSGGKLFF.

This chain links TRBV14 with TRBJ1-1, with a weak D call TRBD1 (5 bases). V lost 1 base, J lost 1 base, and 16 bases lay in between. The germline V gene encodes CDR1 SGHDN and CDR2 FVKESK. The CDR3 spans 17 residues. DNA for the CDR3: TGTGCCAGCAGCCAAGTCCCGGGGGTCAGGGCGAACACTGAAGCTTTCTTT. It translates to CASSQVPGVRANTEAFF.

The chain joins TRBV19 to TRBJ1-6; D is unresolved. Trimming left V 3 bases short and J 10 bases short, with 7 bases between. The CDR3 is 12 amino acids. Germline V CDR1 and CDR2: LNHDA, SQIVND (reference sequence). CDR3: CASSIFGSPLHF. The CDR3 DNA reads as TGTGCCAGTAGTATCTTCGGGTCACCCCTCCACTTT.

In its sample, this clone was seen a few times. This chain joins TRBV28 and TRBJ1-5; D is uncertain. This CDR3 has 16 residues. Germline V lookup: CDR1 MDHEN, CDR2 SYDVKM. Deletions cut 3 bases from V and 0 bases from J, with 12 bases between. In DNA, the CDR3 is TGTGCCAGCAGTTTTAAAAGCTTTTATAGCAATCAGCCCCAGCATTTT. Protein product: CASSFKSFYSNQPQHF.

The rearrangement uses TRBV4-3 and TRBJ2-7, with D hard to call. This CDR3 comprises 13 residues. Trimming cost V 6 bases and J 1 base, with 10 bases left between them. Germline CDR1 and CDR2: LGHNA and YSLEER. CDR3 sequence reads: CASSRTRSYEQYF. As DNA, the CDR3 is TGCGCCAGCAGTCGTACGAGGTCCTACGAGCAGTACTTC.

The chain combines TRBV7-2 with TRBJ2-2, with D unclear. V gave up 5 bases and J gave up 1 base, with 14 bases separating them. The CDR3 runs 16 residues. The V gene's germline CDR1 is SGHTA and CDR2 FQGNSA. The CDR3 nucleotides read TGTGCCAGCAGCCTGCTAGATCCTCGGAACACCGGGGAGCTGTTTTTT. It translates to CASSLLDPRNTGELFF. Full variable domain (rest looked up from reference TRBV7-2 and TRBJ2-2): GAGVSQSPSNKVTEKGKDVELRCDPISGHTALYWYRQSLGQGLEFLIYFQGNSAPDKSGLPSDRFSAERTGGSVSTLTIQRTQQEDSAVYLCASSLLDPRNTGELFFGEGSRLTVL.

The genes are TRBV2 and TRBJ1-3, with D perhaps TRBD1 (5 bases). The ends were cut back, 4 bases at V and 2 bases at J, with 18 bases in the middle. The CDR3 contains 17 residues. Germline CDR1 reads SNHLY; CDR2 reads FYNNEI. This CDR3 is CASSGARERLAGNTIYF. The CDR3 coding sequence is TGTGCCAGCAGTGGAGCCAGGGAAAGACTGGCTGGAAACACCATATATTTT. The full variable domain, its missing parts supplied by reference TRBV2 and TRBJ1-3, is EPEVTQTPSHQVTQMGQEVILRCVPISNHLYFYWYRQILGQKVEFLVSFYNNEISEKSEIFDDQFSVERPDGSNFTLKIRSTKLEDSAMYFCASSGARERLAGNTIYFGEGSWLTVV.

This chain uses TRBV4-2 with TRBJ2-1, with TRBD2 identical over 8 bases. The length of the CDR3 is 15 residues. V lost 1 base and J lost 8; bases outside the gene matches: 7. The V gene's germline CDR1 is LGHNA and CDR2 YNFKEQ. Here the CDR3 reads CASSQAGGGLDEQFF. As DNA, the CDR3 is TGTGCCAGCAGCCAAGCGGGGGGGGGTTTAGATGAGCAGTTCTTC.

The rearrangement uses TRBV5-4 and TRBJ2-3, with 10 bases matching TRBD2. V lost 1 base to trimming and J lost 6 bases; unmatched junction nucleotides: 2. Germline loops: CDR1 SGHNT, CDR2 YYREEE (reference sequence). The CDR3 has 14 amino acids. DNA for the CDR3: TGTGCCAGCAGCTTGAAACTAGCGGGGGATACGCAGTATTTT. The encoded protein is CASSLKLAGDTQYF.

This chain uses TRBV4-3 with TRBJ1-1, with D hard to call. This CDR3 has 15 amino acids. Trimming left V 0 bases short and J 1 base short, with 9 bases between. In germline, CDR1 is LGHNA, CDR2 YSLEER. In DNA form, the CDR3 reads TGCGCCAGCAGCCAAGATCGAGTAACGAACACTGAAGCTTTCTTT. Translation gives CASSQDRVTNTEAFF.

There are a few counts of this clone. The chain combines TRBV13 with TRBJ2-3; D is perhaps TRBD2 (7 bases). CDR1 PRHDT and CDR2 FYEKMQ come from the germline V gene (reference sequence). The CDR3 spans 15 residues. The V and J ends lost 3 bases and 4 bases respectively, with 14 bases between them. The CDR3 nucleotides are TGTGCCAGCAGCTTTCGGAGGGGGGGCCCAGATACGCAGTATTTT. Protein product: CASSFRRGGPDTQYF.

The V call is TRBV7-2, the J call TRBJ2-3, with 12 bases matching TRBD2. J lost 2 bases, V lost 4 bases, and 4 bases had no gene match. The CDR3 loop spans 16 amino acids. Germline assignment: CDR1 SGHTA and CDR2 FQGNSA. Here the CDR3 DNA reads TGTGCCAGCAGCTCCCGACTAGCGGGGGTCACAGATACGCAGTATTTT. Protein: CASSSRLAGVTDTQYF.

The V call is TRBV7-2, the J call TRBJ1-4; D is perhaps TRBD1 (5 bases). The V end lost 4 bases, the J end lost 8 bases, and 11 bases lay between the germline ends. The CDR3 totals 13 residues. CDR1 is SGHTA, CDR2 FQGNSA, per germline. The CDR3 bases are TGTGCCAGCAGCTGGGGGGAAGCGGAAAAACTGTTTTTT. This translates into CASSWGEAEKLFF.

The chain joins TRBV18 to TRBJ1-1, with unresolved D. This CDR3 spans 13 amino acids. V dropped 3 bases and J dropped 1 base, with 6 bases sitting between them. Germline V gene data show CDR1 as KGHSH and CDR2 as LQKENI. The CDR3 loop is CASSPRSNTEAFF. CDR3 nucleotide sequence: TGTGCCAGCTCACCGCGGTCGAACACTGAAGCTTTCTTT.

The rearrangement uses TRBV15 and TRBJ1-1, with a possible D match to TRBD1 (5 bases). Trimming took 4 bases from V and 6 from J, leaving 12 bases between them. Germline V CDR1 and CDR2: LNHNV, YYDKDF (reference sequence). This CDR3 spans 13 amino acids. This CDR3 is CATSMGGLPEAFF. The CDR3 region has the DNA TGTGCCACCAGCATGGGGGGTTTGCCTGAAGCTTTCTTT.

V is TRBV5-4 and J is TRBJ2-1; TRBD2 agrees at 12 bases. Losses at the gene ends were 0 bases for V and 4 bases for J; bases not matched to a gene: 2. There are 16 residues in the CDR3. Looked up from germline, CDR1 is SGHNT and CDR2 is YYREEE (reference sequence). The CDR3 spells CASSLGLAGGYNEQFF. As DNA, the CDR3 is TGTGCCAGCAGCTTGGGGCTAGCGGGGGGGTACAATGAGCAGTTCTTC. Variable domain in full (rest from reference TRBV5-4 and TRBJ2-1): ETGVTQSPTHLIKTRGQQVTLRCSSQSGHNTVSWYQQALGQGPQFIFQYYREEENGRGNFPPRFSGLQFPNYSSELNVNALELDDSALYLCASSLGLAGGYNEQFFGPGTRLTVL.

This clone came up a few times. This chain connects TRBV6-1 to TRBJ1-5; D ambiguous. The CDR3 has 13 amino acids. Germline V lookup: CDR1 MNHNS, CDR2 SASEGT. V gave up 2 bases and J gave up 4 bases, with 6 bases separating them. In DNA, the CDR3 is TGTGCCAGCAGTGAAATCCCAAATCAGCCCCAGCATTTT. This translates into CASSEIPNQPQHF.

The chain couples TRBV7-8 to TRBJ1-2, with a tentative D call TRBD1 (6 bases). V was pared by 3 bases and J by 4 bases, with 15 bases between. Germline values: CDR1 SGHVS, CDR2 FQNEAQ. This CDR3 has 15 amino acids. The DNA of the CDR3 is TGTGCCAGCAGCTTTACAGGGACCTCAACCTATGGCTACACCTTC. It codes for CASSFTGTSTYGYTF.

The chain employs TRBV27 and TRBJ2-7; 13 nucleotides agree with TRBD2. Per the germline V gene, CDR1 is MNHEY and CDR2 is SMNVEV (reference sequence). CDR3 length: 15 amino acids. V shed 4 bases, J shed 7 bases, and the junction held 7 bases outside the gene matches. CDR3 DNA: TGTGCCAGCAGTTCACTAGCGGGGGGGTCTCTTGAGCAGTACTTC. Amino acid sequence: CASSSLAGGSLEQYF.

J is TRBJ1-2 and V is TRBV18; 8 bases fit TRBD1. Germline V gene sequence: CDR1 KGHSH, CDR2 LQKENI. This CDR3 region has 15 residues. The junction had 7 bases not matched to a gene; V was cut back by 3 bases and J by 4 bases. The CDR3 spells CASSPGQGATYGYTF. The DNA for the CDR3 is TGTGCCAGCTCACCGGGGCAGGGGGCGACCTATGGCTACACCTTC.

This chain joins TRBV5-1 and TRBJ1-6, with 9 bases that match TRBD1. This CDR3 region has 17 residues. Germline-derived CDR1 and CDR2 are SGHRS and YFSETQ. V dropped 5 bases and J dropped 9; count of bases not matched to a gene: 15. As DNA, the CDR3 is TGCGCCAGCAGTCCTGACAGGGGGAGCGGGTGGAGTTCACCCCTCCACTTT. This encodes CASSPDRGSGWSSPLHF.

This clone was recorded a few times. The chain employs TRBV4-3 and TRBJ2-3, with D unresolved. The germline V gene has CDR1 LGHNA and CDR2 YSLEER. The CDR3 loop spans 15 amino acids. V lost 0 bases and J 2 bases, leaving 9 bases between the germline ends. The CDR3 sequence: CASSQDKLFTDTQYF. CDR3 nucleotides: TGCGCCAGCAGCCAAGATAAGCTATTCACAGATACGCAGTATTTT.

V is TRBV5-6 and J is TRBJ1-3; 7 nucleotides align to TRBD1. The J segment lost 4 bases and the V segment lost 2 bases, leaving 12 bases of the junction unmatched. CDR3 length: 17 amino acids. Germline-derived CDR1 and CDR2 are SGHDT and YYEEEE. This chain's CDR3 is CASSLRDRYSGGNTIYF. The CDR3 DNA is TGTGCCAGCAGCTTAAGGGACAGATACTCTGGAGGAAACACCATATATTTT.

This chain uses TRBV10-2 with TRBJ2-7; 9 nucleotides agree with TRBD1. Trimming cost V 4 bases and J 3 bases; bases outside gene matches: 4. This CDR3 has 14 amino acids. Per germline, CDR1 WSHSY and CDR2 SAAADI. CDR3 in amino acids: CASSASDRGYEQYF. CDR3 DNA: TGCGCCAGCAGTGCGTCGGACAGGGGCTACGAGCAGTACTTC.

The rearrangement uses TRBV7-2 and TRBJ1-1; no clear D gene. V shed 2 bases and J shed 7 bases, with 20 bases lying between them. This CDR3 spans 16 amino acids. The germline V gene encodes CDR1 SGHTA and CDR2 FQGNSA. The CDR3 DNA reads as TGTGCCAGCAGCTTAAGACACGGCTACCTCTCCAGTGAAGCTTTCTTT. Translated, it gives CASSLRHGYLSSEAFF.

The rearrangement uses TRBV12-5 and TRBJ1-4; D is possibly TRBD1 (5 bases). Germline CDR1 reads LGHNT; CDR2 reads FRNRAP. V was trimmed by 5 bases and J by 4 bases, leaving 14 bases between them. CDR3 size: 15 residues. CDR3 sequence (DNA): TGTGCTAGTGGTCCCACACAGGCCCATAATGAAAAACTGTTTTTT. It translates to CASGPTQAHNEKLFF.

This clone was observed a handful of times. The chain carries TRBV6-6 and TRBJ2-3, with D perhaps matching TRBD2 (5 bases). CDR1 and CDR2 (germline): MNHNY, SVGAGI (reference sequence). CDR3 length equals 14 residues. Trimming pared 6 bases from V and 2 bases from J, leaving 12 bases between. The CDR3 bases are TGTGCCAGCAGGCCGGACTCCTACACAGATACGCAGTATTTT. This gives the protein CASRPDSYTDTQYF.

This clone was found a few times. The chain couples TRBV15 to TRBJ1-2; 7 bases agree with TRBD1. From germline, CDR1 is LNHNV and CDR2 YYDKDF (reference sequence). V trimming: 1 base; J trimming: 0 bases; junction bases outside the gene matches: 2. This CDR3 has 15 residues. CDR3 sequence (DNA): TGTGCCACCAGCAGAGGGGACAGTTCTAACTATGGCTACACCTTC. Translated, it gives CATSRGDSSNYGYTF.

The J gene is TRBJ1-2, the V gene TRBV4-3, with D hard to call. The CDR3 loop spans 15 amino acids. The V end was cut by 6 bases, the J end by 2 bases, with 16 bases between. Looked up from germline, CDR1 is LGHNA and CDR2 is YSLEER. The CDR3 reads CASRRTRTGNYGYTF. The CDR3 coding sequence is TGCGCCAGCAGACGTACTAGGACGGGCAACTATGGCTACACCTTC.

This chain links TRBV7-2 with TRBJ1-1; no reliable D call. The CDR3 covers 14 residues. V shed 3 bases and J shed 2 bases, with 10 bases lying between them. Germline V gene sequence: CDR1 SGHTA, CDR2 FQGNSA. The CDR3 sequence: CASSFRGRNTEAFF. The CDR3, as DNA: TGTGCCAGCAGCTTTCGGGGAAGAAACACTGAAGCTTTCTTT.